The 14 T cell receptor beta chains reported below all come from one sample, sequenced in a study of blood T cell repertoires in COVID-19. The assay was immunoSEQ multiplex PCR, and TCRdb's table has in-frame clones only and misses some. This table holds about 430,000 clones, about 88% found once. Sequencing was done on a sample of PBMCs or T cells enriched from blood (not recorded which). These receptors originate from a woman aged 18-30 years who had been exposed to COVID-19.

The rearrangement links TRBV18 to TRBJ1-2; possibly TRBD1 for D (5 bases). The CDR3 covers 14 residues. V lost 1 base, J lost 7 bases, and 13 bases lay in between. From germline, CDR1 is KGHSH and CDR2 LQKENI. The CDR3 loop reads CASSPQTAPAGYTF. The CDR3 DNA follows: TGTGCCAGCTCACCACAGACAGCCCCCGCTGGCTACACCTTC.

V is TRBV6-4 and J is TRBJ2-1; D possibly corresponds to TRBD2 (6 bases). V was pared by 7 bases and J by 8 bases, with 18 bases between. CDR1 and CDR2 from the germline V gene are MRHNA and SNTAGT. The CDR3 is made up of 14 amino acids. Written as DNA, the CDR3 is TGTGCCAGCAAGCCGGGAGTACAGGTTGATGAGCAGTTCTTC. It encodes CASKPGVQVDEQFF.

This rearrangement joins TRBV4-3 to TRBJ1-3; D possibly corresponds to TRBD1 (5 bases). Germline CDR1 LGHNA, CDR2 YSLEER. Trimming cost V 1 base and J 2 bases, with 12 bases left between them. The CDR3 is made up of 16 amino acids. The CDR3 coding sequence is TGCGCCAGCAGCCAAGCGTTGGCGGGGGCTGGAAACACCATATATTTT. This encodes CASSQALAGAGNTIYF.

This rearrangement joins TRBV3-1 (or the pseudogene TRBV3-2) to TRBJ2-5, with 8 bases aligning to TRBD1. The CDR3 sequence is 16 residues long. Germline CDR1 reads LGHDT; CDR2 reads YNNKEL (reference sequence). Losses at the gene ends were 0 bases for V and 3 bases for J; bases not matched to a gene: 6. CDR3 amino acids: CASSQDGRGPKETQYF. In DNA, the CDR3 is TGTGCCAGCAGCCAAGACGGCAGGGGGCCTAAAGAGACCCAGTACTTC.

This clone came up once. This chain joins TRBV4-1 and TRBJ1-5, with D perhaps TRBD1 (5 bases). Germline V gene sequence: CDR1 MGHRA, CDR2 YSYEKL. The CDR3 runs to 13 residues. V lost 9 bases to trimming and J lost 5 bases, with 14 bases between them. The CDR3 loop is CASRGGRDQPQHF. For the CDR3, the DNA is TGCGCCAGTCGGGGGGGACGGGATCAGCCCCAGCATTTT.

This chain joins TRBV7-3 and TRBJ2-3, with 8 positions matching TRBD2. The germline CDR1 and CDR2 sequences are SGHTA and FQGTGA. This CDR3 comprises 16 residues. V shed 0 bases, J shed 4 bases, and the junction held 6 bases outside the gene matches. The CDR3, as DNA: TGTGCCAGCAGCTTAACGCCGGGGGGGACTGCAGATACGCAGTATTTT. Its translation: CASSLTPGGTADTQYF.

The chain combines TRBV12-3 or TRBV12-4 with TRBJ2-7, with D tentatively TRBD2 (6 bases). V lost 4 bases to trimming and J lost 6 bases, with 10 bases between them. The CDR3 has 12 amino acids. The CDR3 nucleotides read TGTGCCAGCAGTTCCGGGGACTCCGAGCAGTACTTC. This gives the protein CASSSGDSEQYF.

This chain connects TRBV27 to TRBJ2-7; D unclear. The germline V gene has CDR1 MNHEY and CDR2 SMNVEV (reference sequence). The V gene lost 4 bases and the J gene lost 4 bases, with 5 bases spanning the gap. This CDR3 region has 11 residues. This CDR3 is CASSSRYEQYF. The CDR3 nucleotides are TGTGCCAGCAGTTCGCGATACGAGCAGTACTTC.

The chain has TRBV28 and TRBJ1-2; perhaps TRBD1 as D (6 bases). Germline CDR1 MDHEN, CDR2 SYDVKM. V was trimmed by 5 bases and J by 8 bases, leaving 12 bases between them. The CDR3 runs to 12 residues. Here the CDR3 DNA reads TGTGCCAGCAGTCCCGGGAGGGGGGGCTACACCTTC. Amino acids: CASSPGRGGYTF.

The chain combines TRBV29-1 with TRBJ1-1; D may be TRBD1 (6 bases). V shed 4 bases and J shed 6 bases, with 9 bases lying between them. CDR3 length: 11 amino acids. Looked up from germline, CDR1 is SQVTM and CDR2 is ANQGSEA. The CDR3 is CSVVQGPEAFF. In DNA, the CDR3 is TGCAGCGTTGTCCAGGGGCCTGAAGCTTTCTTT.

The chain links TRBV2 to TRBJ2-6, with D perhaps matching TRBD2 (5 bases). Germline V CDR1 and CDR2: SNHLY, FYNNEI. The CDR3 runs 13 residues. The V end lost 6 bases, the J end lost 4 bases, and 7 bases lay between the germline ends. CDR3 loop: CASRREGANVLTF. CDR3 DNA: TGTGCCAGCAGGAGGGAGGGGGCCAACGTCCTGACTTTC. The complete variable domain, with remaining parts taken from reference TRBV2 and TRBJ2-6, reads EPEVTQTPSHQVTQMGQEVILRCVPISNHLYFYWYRQILGQKVEFLVSFYNNEISEKSEIFDDQFSVERPDGSNFTLKIRSTKLEDSAMYFCASRREGANVLTFGAGSRLTVL.

The chain employs TRBV27 and TRBJ2-1, with 7 bases matching TRBD2. CDR1 is MNHEY and CDR2 is SMNVEV in the germline V gene (reference sequence). The V gene end was trimmed by 7 bases and the J gene end by 6 bases; junction bases not matched to a gene: 9. There are 14 residues in the CDR3. In DNA form, the CDR3 reads TGTGCCAGCACCCCCGGGGTAGCGGGCAATGAGCAGTTCTTC. Translating it yields CASTPGVAGNEQFF.

The chain couples TRBV12-3 or TRBV12-4 to TRBJ2-1; no reliable D call. The germline V and J ends were trimmed by 5 bases and 6 bases, with 11 bases remaining between them. The CDR3 sequence is 13 residues long. The chain's CDR3 is CASSPHESNEQFF. CDR3 DNA sequence: TGTGCCAGCAGTCCACATGAATCCAATGAGCAGTTCTTC.

The chain uses TRBV20-1 and TRBJ2-3, with TRBD2 identical over 11 bases. The CDR3 length is 15 residues. Germline V gene lookup returns CDR1 DFQATT and CDR2 SNEGSKA (reference sequence). The V and J ends lost 3 bases and 4 bases, in that order; junction bases with no gene match: 6. The DNA of the CDR3 is TGCAGTGCTAGTACAACTAGCGGGAGACCAGATACGCAGTATTTT. The encoded protein is CSASTTSGRPDTQYF.